This T cell receptor (beta chain) was captured by sequencing in a study of blood T cells in healthy people across ages. General study results and limits: Both naive CD4+ cell counts and diversity were greater in long-lived donors than in aged donors.

Concerning this clonotype itself: The antigen is not known.

Primed by a sample-barcoded 5' primer and a J-beta primer mix, a second PCR proceeded for about 7 to 12 cycles. MiXCR was run by TCRdb on the 5' RACE reads, yielding one entry per CDR3 protein. The top ten hold 20% to 25% of the sample, which has about 730,000 distinct CDR3 sequences, about 40% seen once. This receptor was identified in a woman aged 55-70 years in good health. What was sequenced was blood.

CDR3 residues: CASSLGEGPQHF. The CDR3 nucleotides are TGTGCCAGCAGTTTGGGGGAAGGGCCCCAGCATTTT. The chain carries TRBV27 and TRBJ1-5, with D perhaps matching TRBD1 (5 bases). The germline gives CDR1 MNHEY, CDR2 SMNVEV (reference sequence). The germline V and J ends were trimmed by 3 bases and 9 bases, with 9 bases remaining between them. The CDR3 is 12 residues long.